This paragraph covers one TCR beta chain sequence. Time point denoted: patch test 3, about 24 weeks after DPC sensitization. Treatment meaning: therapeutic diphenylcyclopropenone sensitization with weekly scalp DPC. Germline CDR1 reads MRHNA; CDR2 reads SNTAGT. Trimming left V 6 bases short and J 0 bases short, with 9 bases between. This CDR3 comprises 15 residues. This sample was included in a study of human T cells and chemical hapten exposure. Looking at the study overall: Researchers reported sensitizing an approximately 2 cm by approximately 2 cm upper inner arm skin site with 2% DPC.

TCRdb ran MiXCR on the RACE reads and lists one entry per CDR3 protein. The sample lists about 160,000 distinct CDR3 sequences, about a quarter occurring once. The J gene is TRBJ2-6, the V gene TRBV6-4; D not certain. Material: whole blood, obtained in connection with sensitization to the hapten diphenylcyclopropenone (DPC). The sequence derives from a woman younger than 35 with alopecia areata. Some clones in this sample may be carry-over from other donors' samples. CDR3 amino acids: CASSDDPSGANVLTF. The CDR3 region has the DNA TGTGCCAGCAGCGACGACCCCTCTGGGGCCAACGTCCTGACTTTC.